The clone carrying this T cell receptor beta chain was seen many times. No antigen is known for it. TCRdb re-called the multiplex PCR reads with MiXCR, one entry per CDR3 protein. This sample has about 46,000 distinct CDR3 sequences, with roughly 24% found just once. These data are taken from a study of breast tumors, draining lymph nodes, adjacent tissues. General study points: Tumor T cell lymph node origin was a supported hypothesis, not proven. Most tumor T cells seemingly derive from lymph node, then expand in tumor. Compared with lymph nodes, tumors were less diverse; compared with nontumor tissue, more.

CDR3 size: 14 residues. The trim removed 6 bases at V and 8 bases at J, leaving 15 bases unmatched. Germline loops: CDR1 DFQATT, CDR2 SNEGSKA (reference sequence). This sequence originates from a female donor with breast cancer. Some clones in this sample may be carry-over from other donors' samples. The V gene is TRBV20-1, the J gene TRBJ1-2, with 7 bases that match TRBD1. Material: breast tumor tissue. The CDR3 loop is CSAINRDSFLGYTF. The DNA for the CDR3 is TGCAGTGCGATTAACCGGGACAGTTTTCTGGGCTACACCTTC.